The clone carrying this TCR beta chain was seen a few times. The CDR3 consists of 14 residues. Germline loops: CDR1 SGHTA, CDR2 FQGNSA. Trimming removed 8 bases from V and 8 bases from J; junction bases left unmatched: 9. TCRdb processed the RT-PCR reads anew with MiXCR; each CDR3 protein has one entry. This table holds about 700,000 distinct CDR3 sequences, about 14% found once. This chain uses TRBV7-2 with TRBJ2-1, with 10 bases lining up with TRBD2. The source of this sequence is a female donor in good health, serving as a healthy control. Input material: memory CD4+ T cells from blood. For the CDR3, the DNA is TGTGCCAGCCGCACGGCTAGCGGGGGTTATGAGCAGTTCTTC. Protein product: CASRTASGGYEQFF.